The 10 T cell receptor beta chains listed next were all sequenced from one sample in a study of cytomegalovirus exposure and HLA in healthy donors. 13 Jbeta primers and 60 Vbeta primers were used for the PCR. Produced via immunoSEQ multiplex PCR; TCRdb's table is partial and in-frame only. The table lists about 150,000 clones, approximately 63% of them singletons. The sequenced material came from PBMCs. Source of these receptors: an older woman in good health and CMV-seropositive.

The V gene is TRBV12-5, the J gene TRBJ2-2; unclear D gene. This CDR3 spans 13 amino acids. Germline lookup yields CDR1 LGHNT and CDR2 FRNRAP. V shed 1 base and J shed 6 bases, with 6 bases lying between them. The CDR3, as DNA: TGTGCTAGTGGTTTGGGCTATCCCGGGGAGCTGTTTTTT. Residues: CASGLGYPGELFF.

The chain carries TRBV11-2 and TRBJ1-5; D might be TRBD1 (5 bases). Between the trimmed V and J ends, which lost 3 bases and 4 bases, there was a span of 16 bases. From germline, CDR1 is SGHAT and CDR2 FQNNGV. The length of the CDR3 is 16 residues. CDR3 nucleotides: TGTGCCAGCAGCTTTGGGGCGGACATAGGGAATCAGCCCCAGCATTTT. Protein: CASSFGADIGNQPQHF.

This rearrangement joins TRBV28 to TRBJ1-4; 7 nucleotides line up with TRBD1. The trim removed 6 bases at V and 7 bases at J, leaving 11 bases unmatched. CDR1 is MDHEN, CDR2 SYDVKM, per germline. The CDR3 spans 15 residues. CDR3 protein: CASRYSGGRTEKLFF. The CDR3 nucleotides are TGTGCCAGCAGATACTCAGGGGGAAGGACTGAAAAACTGTTTTTT. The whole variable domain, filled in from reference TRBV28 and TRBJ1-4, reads DVKVTQSSRYLVKRTGEKVFLECVQDMDHENMFWYRQDPGLGLRLIYFSYDVKMKEKGDIPEGYSVSREKKERFSLILESASTNQTSMYLCASRYSGGRTEKLFFGSGTQLSVL.

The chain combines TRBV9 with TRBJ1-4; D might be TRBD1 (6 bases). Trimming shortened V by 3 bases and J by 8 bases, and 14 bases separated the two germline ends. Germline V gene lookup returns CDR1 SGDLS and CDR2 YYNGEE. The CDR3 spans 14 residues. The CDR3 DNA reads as TGTGCCAGCAGCGAACAGGGTAGGAAAGAAAAACTGTTTTTT. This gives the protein CASSEQGRKEKLFF.

CDR3 sequence: CASSMGGSSYNEQFF. The CDR3 DNA reads as TGTGCCAGCAGTATGGGGGGGAGCTCCTACAATGAGCAGTTCTTC. J is TRBJ2-1 and V is TRBV7-6; 7 bases agree with TRBD2. CDR1 is SGHVS, CDR2 FNYEAQ, per germline. This CDR3 has 15 residues. V was pared by 6 bases and J by 0 bases, with 5 bases of the junction left unmatched. The full variable domain, with the rest looked up from reference TRBV7-6 and TRBJ2-1, is GAGVSQSPRYKVTKRGQDVALRCDPISGHVSLYWYRQALGQGPEFLTYFNYEAQQDKSGLPNDRFSAERPEGSISTLTIQRTEQRDSAMYRCASSMGGSSYNEQFFGPGTRLTVL.

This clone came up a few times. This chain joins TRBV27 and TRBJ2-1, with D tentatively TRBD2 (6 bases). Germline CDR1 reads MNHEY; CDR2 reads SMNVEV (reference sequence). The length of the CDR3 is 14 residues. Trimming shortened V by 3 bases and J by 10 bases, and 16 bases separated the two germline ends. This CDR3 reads CASSFEYGRREQFF. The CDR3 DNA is TGTGCCAGCAGTTTCGAATACGGGAGAAGAGAGCAGTTCTTC.

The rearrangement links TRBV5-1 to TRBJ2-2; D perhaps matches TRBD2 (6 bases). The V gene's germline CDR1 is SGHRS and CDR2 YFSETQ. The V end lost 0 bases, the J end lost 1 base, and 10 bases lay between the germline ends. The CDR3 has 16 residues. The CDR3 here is CASSLGPSENTGELFF. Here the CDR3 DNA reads TGCGCCAGCAGCTTGGGGCCTAGCGAGAACACCGGGGAGCTGTTTTTT.

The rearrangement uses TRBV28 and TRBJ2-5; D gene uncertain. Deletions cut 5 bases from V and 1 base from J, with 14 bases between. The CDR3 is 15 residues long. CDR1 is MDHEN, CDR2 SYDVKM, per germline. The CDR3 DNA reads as TGTGCCAGCAGTCCCCCCCAGTTCGTCCAAGAGACCCAGTACTTC. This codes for CASSPPQFVQETQYF. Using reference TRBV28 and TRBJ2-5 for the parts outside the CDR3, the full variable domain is DVKVTQSSRYLVKRTGEKVFLECVQDMDHENMFWYRQDPGLGLRLIYFSYDVKMKEKGDIPEGYSVSREKKERFSLILESASTNQTSMYLCASSPPQFVQETQYFGPGTRLLVL.

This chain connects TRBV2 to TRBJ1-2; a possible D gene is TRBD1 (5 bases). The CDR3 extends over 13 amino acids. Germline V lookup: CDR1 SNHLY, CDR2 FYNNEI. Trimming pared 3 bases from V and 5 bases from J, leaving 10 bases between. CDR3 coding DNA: TGTGCCAGCAGTGATAACCCAGGGTATGGCTACACCTTC. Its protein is CASSDNPGYGYTF.

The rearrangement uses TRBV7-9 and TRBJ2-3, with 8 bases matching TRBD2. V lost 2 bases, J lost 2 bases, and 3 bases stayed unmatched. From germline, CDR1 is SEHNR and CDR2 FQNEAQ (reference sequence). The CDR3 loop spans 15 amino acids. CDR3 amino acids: CASSLLAGLTDTQYF. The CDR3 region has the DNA TGTGCCAGCAGCTTATTAGCGGGACTCACAGATACGCAGTATTTT.